A selection of T cell receptor beta chains follows, all from one sample in a study of siplizumab effects on memory and regulatory T cells. Sequenced by immunoSEQ multiplex PCR; TCRdb stores in-frame clones only, minus some. The repertoire consists of about 100,000 clones, with about 95% occurring once and the leading ten covering approximately 0.58%. The sequenced material came from Tregs sorted from blood. The receptors were sampled from a human donor in good health. CDR3s include the opening cysteine and the closing phenylalanine or tryptophan. D genes are given only for firm matches. Clone size is stated in some rows and not others, as once, few, many or a class when expanded.

-	TRBV15	TRBJ2-1	TRBD2	CATSGRTRIYNEQFF	TGTGCCACCAGCGGCAGGACTAGGATCTACAATGAGCAGTTCTTC
-	TRBV2	TRBJ1-2	-	CASMARRYGYTF	TGTGCCAGCATGGCCCGGCGGTATGGCTACACCTTC
-	TRBV21-1	TRBJ1-5	-	CASSRTGGSGNQPQHF	TGTGCCAGCAGCCGAACAGGGGGGTCGGGCAATCAGCCCCAGCATTTT
-	TRBV6-5	TRBJ2-1	-	CASSPRRGDNEQFF	TGTGCCAGCAGTCCCCGGAGGGGGGACAATGAGCAGTTCTTC
-	TRBV6-4	TRBJ2-2	TRBD2	CASSDSAGASGELFF	TGTGCCAGCAGTGACTCAGCGGGAGCAAGCGGGGAGCTGTTTTTT
-	TRBV5-1	TRBJ2-2	-	CASSLAATGELFF	TGCGCCAGCAGCTTGGCCGCCACCGGGGAGCTGTTTTTT
-	TRBV5-4	TRBJ2-5	TRBD2	CASSFGLAGQETQYF	TGTGCCAGCAGCTTTGGACTAGCGGGACAAGAGACCCAGTACTTC
-	TRBV13	TRBJ1-6	-	CASSLGSWGRNSPLHF	TGTGCCAGCAGCTTAGGATCGTGGGGGCGAAATTCACCCCTCCACTTT
-	TRBV6-5	TRBJ1-6	TRBD1	CASSYSPGQGNSPLHF	TGTGCCAGCAGTTATTCCCCCGGACAGGGGAATTCACCCCTCCACTTT
-	TRBV7-9	TRBJ2-7	TRBD2	CASSGIAGGWTSYEQYF	TGTGCCAGCAGCGGAATAGCGGGCGGATGGACCTCCTACGAGCAGTACTTC
-	TRBV6-1	TRBJ1-3	-	CASSEPRLRTIYF	TGTGCCAGCAGTGAACCCCGACTGCGCACCATATATTTT
-	TRBV5-4	TRBJ2-7	TRBD2	CASSSSPTSGGVGEQYF	TGTGCCAGCAGCTCATCCCCGACTAGCGGGGGGGTCGGGGAGCAGTACTTC
once	TRBV28	TRBJ2-7	-	CASRATGTPTYEQYF	TGTGCCAGCAGGGCGACCGGGACACCAACCTACGAGCAGTACTTC
-	TRBV9	TRBJ2-5	TRBD2	CASSAGPGGAQYF	TGTGCCAGCAGCGCGGGCCCTGGGGGGGCCCAGTACTTC
-	TRBV23-1	TRBJ2-7	-	CASSQGVRVAGVLIYEQYF	TGCGCCAGCAGTCAAGGGGTGCGAGTGGCAGGAGTATTAATCTACGAGCAGTACTTC
-	TRBV10-1	TRBJ2-2	-	CASSEFPTGELFF	TGCGCCAGCAGTGAGTTCCCCACCGGGGAGCTGTTTTTT
once	TRBV20-1	TRBJ1-2	-	CSPWANYGYTF	TGCAGCCCCTGGGCAAACTATGGCTACACCTTC
once	TRBV23-1	TRBJ2-2	TRBD2	CASSLSPLAGDTGELFF	TGCGCCAGCAGCCTGAGCCCACTAGCGGGAGACACCGGGGAGCTGTTTTTT
-	TRBV30	TRBJ1-2	TRBD1	CAWSGQGGGYTF	TGTGCCTGGAGTGGACAGGGGGGAGGCTACACCTTC
-	TRBV6-5	TRBJ1-2	-	CAGSYSQGVSYGYTF	TGTGCCGGCAGTTACTCACAGGGTGTGAGCTATGGCTACACCTTC
-	TRBV5-1	TRBJ2-1	TRBD2	CASSLPGTSGRNYNEQFF	TGCGCCAGCAGCTTGCCAGGGACTAGCGGGAGGAACTACAATGAGCAGTTCTTC
-	TRBV5-4	TRBJ2-1	TRBD2	CASSLGLAGYNEQFF	TGTGCCAGCAGCTTGGGACTAGCGGGCTACAATGAGCAGTTCTTC
-	TRBV20-1	TRBJ2-4	-	CSAYRNIQYF	TGCAGTGCTTATAGGAACATTCAGTACTTC
-	TRBV6-5	TRBJ1-5	-	CASSYGHGESQPQHF	TGTGCCAGCAGTTATGGACATGGGGAGAGTCAGCCCCAGCATTTT
-	TRBV5-4	TRBJ1-2	-	CASSLGQGRTYGYTF	TGTGCCAGCAGCTTGGGGCAGGGGCGAACCTATGGCTACACCTTC
once	TRBV5-1	TRBJ2-5	-	CASTSRGGEKTQYF	TGCGCCAGCACCTCCCGCGGAGGGGAAAAGACCCAGTACTTC
-	TRBV18	TRBJ2-2	-	CASSPLARATGELFF	TGTGCCAGCTCACCACTCGCCCGTGCCACCGGGGAGCTGTTTTTT
-	TRBV5-1	TRBJ2-3	-	CASSLVGPDTQYF	TGCGCCAGCAGCTTGGTCGGGCCAGATACGCAGTATTTT
-	TRBV2	TRBJ1-2	-	CASSPGGYISANYGYTF	TGTGCCAGCAGTCCCGGAGGCTATATATCCGCTAACTATGGCTACACCTTC
once	TRBV21-1	TRBJ2-7	-	CASSKQGSSYEQYF	TGTGCCAGCAGCAAACAGGGTAGTTCCTACGAGCAGTACTTC
-	TRBV6-1	TRBJ2-2	TRBD1	CASSGTGRGELFF	TGTGCCAGCAGTGGGACAGGGCGCGGGGAGCTGTTTTTT
once	TRBV7-6	TRBJ1-2	-	CASSFGPVDGYTF	TGTGCCAGCAGCTTCGGTCCCGTCGATGGCTACACCTTC
-	TRBV5-6	TRBJ2-7	TRBD2	CASSPLGGNFYEQYF	TGTGCCAGCAGCCCACTGGGAGGGAATTTTTACGAGCAGTACTTC
once	TRBV27	TRBJ1-1	TRBD1	CASSARQGGAEAFF	TGTGCCAGCAGTGCTCGACAGGGGGGGGCTGAAGCTTTCTTT
-	TRBV10-1	TRBJ2-1	-	CASSRQGAGGNYNEQFF	TGCGCCAGCAGCCGACAGGGGGCGGGGGGGAATTACAATGAGCAGTTCTTC
-	TRBV4-2	TRBJ2-3	-	CASSPLIQGPPHAYF	TGTGCCAGCAGCCCCCTAATCCAGGGACCTCCTCATGCGTATTTT
few	TRBV5-6	TRBJ2-2	-	CASLGAPPGELFF	TGTGCCAGCCTGGGGGCGCCCCCCGGGGAGCTGTTTTTT
-	TRBV30	TRBJ2-7	-	CAWSFHRDWEQYF	TGTGCCTGGAGTTTCCACAGGGATTGGGAGCAGTACTTC
-	TRBV7-3	TRBJ2-7	-	CASMAGSYEQYF	TGTGCCAGCATGGCAGGCAGCTACGAGCAGTACTTC
once	TRBV27	TRBJ1-1	-	CASSFDRLNTEAFF	TGTGCCAGCAGTTTTGACAGGCTGAACACTGAAGCTTTCTTT
-	TRBV25-1	TRBJ2-2	-	CASSAGLRGNTGELFF	TGTGCCAGCAGTGCGGGGCTGCGGGGGAACACCGGGGAGCTGTTTTTT
once	TRBV6-5	TRBJ1-1	-	CASSYGPGNTEAFF	TGTGCCAGCAGTTACGGTCCTGGGAACACTGAAGCTTTCTTT
-	TRBV7-9	TRBJ2-1	TRBD2	CASTPLVGGLGNEQFF	TGTGCCAGCACCCCTCTTGTCGGGGGGTTAGGCAATGAGCAGTTCTTC
-	TRBV5-1	TRBJ2-2	-	CASSIDQITNTGELFF	TGCGCCAGCAGCATAGATCAGATTACGAACACCGGGGAGCTGTTTTTT
-	TRBV2	TRBJ2-7	TRBD1	CASSETGVGEQYF	TGTGCCAGCAGTGAGACAGGGGTAGGGGAGCAGTACTTC
-	TRBV5-1	TRBJ1-4	TRBD1	CASSFSTGREKLFF	TGCGCCAGCAGCTTTTCGACAGGGAGGGAAAAACTGTTTTTT
-	TRBV5-6	TRBJ1-1	TRBD1	CASRRPGQGYTEAFF	TGTGCCAGCAGGCGTCCGGGACAGGGCTACACTGAAGCTTTCTTT
few	TRBV29-1	TRBJ1-1	-	CSVEAEAFF	TGCAGCGTTGAAGCTGAAGCTTTCTTT
-	TRBV7-2	TRBJ1-5	-	CASSLGSQVGGPQHF	TGTGCCAGCAGCTTAGGAAGTCAGGTTGGAGGGCCCCAGCATTTT
-	TRBV4-1	TRBJ2-6	TRBD1	CASSQGLQGQGALGANVLTF	TGCGCCAGCAGCCAAGGCCTCCAGGGGCAGGGGGCGCTCGGGGCCAACGTCCTGACTTTC
-	TRBV19	TRBJ2-3	-	CASSPQPGDPDTQYF	TGTGCCAGTAGTCCCCAACCGGGAGACCCAGATACGCAGTATTTT
-	TRBV27	TRBJ1-6	-	CASSLFRVDGSPLHF	TGTGCCAGCAGTTTATTTCGGGTCGACGGATCACCCCTCCACTTT
-	TRBV10-2	TRBJ1-4	TRBD1	CASKRQGGEKLFF	TGCGCCAGCAAGAGACAGGGGGGGGAAAAACTGTTTTTT
-	TRBV19	TRBJ2-5	-	CASSPTGTETQYF	TGTGCCAGTAGCCCTACAGGGACAGAGACCCAGTACTTC